Below are 20 T cell receptor beta chains sequenced from a single sample in a study of PD-1 blockade in classical Hodgkin lymphoma. Sequencing used immunoSEQ multiplex PCR; TCRdb keeps in-frame clones, though not all of them. Here the sample spans fewer than 100,000 clones, roughly 90% being singletons. All the patients suffered relapse after autologous stem cell transplantation, and brentuximab vedotin exposure differed. This specimen consisted of peripheral blood mononuclear cells (PBMCs), obtained at baseline. These TCRs come from a human donor with classical Hodgkin lymphoma.

The rearrangement uses TRBV4-2 and TRBJ2-3; TRBD2 matches 13 bases. With V trimmed by 3 bases and J by 3 bases, 9 bases remained unmatched. CDR1 LGHNA and CDR2 YNFKEQ come from the germline V gene. The CDR3 sequence is 18 residues long. CDR3 nucleotide sequence: TGTGCCAGCAGCCAGCGGGAACTAGCGGGAGGGCGGACAGATACGCAGTATTTT. This encodes CASSQRELAGGRTDTQYF.

The rearrangement links TRBV5-6 to TRBJ2-5; TRBD2 aligns across 10 bases. This CDR3 spans 15 amino acids. With 1 base clipped from V and 4 bases from J, the junction kept 4 bases outside the gene matches. Germline CDR1 is SGHDT and CDR2 is YYEEEE. CDR3 sequence reads: CASSLPAGGLETQYF. Written as DNA, the CDR3 is TGTGCCAGCAGCTTGCCAGCGGGAGGGCTAGAGACCCAGTACTTC.

The V call is TRBV11-3, the J call TRBJ2-1, with 7 bases lining up with TRBD2. The CDR3 extends over 19 amino acids. Germline V gene sequence: CDR1 SGHNT, CDR2 YENEEA. V trimming: 4 bases; J trimming: 2 bases; junction bases outside the gene matches: 17. The CDR3 DNA reads as TGTGCCAGCAGCTATATAACCCTTTCGTCGGGAGGTACCTACAATGAGCAGTTCTTC. Translating gives CASSYITLSSGGTYNEQFF.

This chain connects TRBV6-5 to TRBJ2-7; 7 nucleotides agree with TRBD2. The germline gives CDR1 MNHEY, CDR2 SVGAGI. The CDR3 loop spans 14 amino acids. Unmatched junction bases numbered 8, after V lost 5 bases and J lost 4 bases. The CDR3 DNA sequence: TGTGCCAGCAGTCGGCGGGAGTCAAGGTACGAGCAGTACTTC. Translated, it gives CASSRRESRYEQYF.

The V and J genes are TRBV6-6 and TRBJ1-1, with D hard to call. The V and J ends lost 4 bases and 1 base respectively, with 13 bases between them. Germline V gene sequence: CDR1 MNHNY, CDR2 SVGAGI (reference sequence). This CDR3 contains 15 residues. In nucleotides, the CDR3 is TGTGCCAGCAGTTCCGGCTCACTCAGGAACACTGAAGCTTTCTTT. This sequence encodes CASSSGSLRNTEAFF.

The CDR3 region is CASSHLDSGGDTQYF. The CDR3 DNA follows: TGCGCCAGCAGTCACCTAGACAGTGGTGGAGATACGCAGTATTTT. The V call is TRBV5-1, the J call TRBJ2-3; tentatively, D is TRBD1 (5 bases). The CDR3 spans 15 residues. The germline gives CDR1 SGHRS, CDR2 YFSETQ. V lost 5 bases and J 5 bases, leaving 18 bases between the germline ends.

The genes are TRBV7-9 and TRBJ2-1; TRBD2 matches 11 bases. The germline V gene encodes CDR1 SEHNR and CDR2 FQNEAQ (reference sequence). Unmatched junction bases numbered 7, after V lost 4 bases and J lost 8 bases. The CDR3 has 15 residues. In nucleotides, the CDR3 is TGTGCCAGCAGCTCGGGGACTAGCGGTGGATATGAGCAGTTCTTC. It encodes CASSSGTSGGYEQFF.

The V and J genes are TRBV4-2 and TRBJ1-5, with D unclear. CDR1 LGHNA and CDR2 YNFKEQ come from the germline V gene. V gave up 1 base and J gave up 11 bases, with 15 bases separating them. The CDR3 extends over 14 amino acids. The CDR3 DNA sequence: TGTGCCAGCAGCCAAGGGCTGGCCGGTCAAGCCCAGCATTTT. Encoded protein: CASSQGLAGQAQHF.

The chain joins TRBV6-5 to TRBJ1-4; a weak D match, TRBD1 (6 bases). The CDR3 has 15 residues. Germline CDR1 MNHEY, CDR2 SVGAGI. V shed 5 bases and J shed 7 bases, with 17 bases lying between them. The CDR3 region is CASSKSTGPGEKLFF. Here the CDR3 DNA reads TGTGCCAGCAGTAAAAGTACAGGGCCGGGTGAAAAACTGTTTTTT.

This clone occurred a few times. The chain joins TRBV29-1 to TRBJ1-1; D not resolved. The CDR3 extends over 12 amino acids. V was clipped by 4 bases and J by 3 bases, with 9 bases between them. Germline loops: CDR1 SQVTM, CDR2 ANQGSEA. In DNA form, the CDR3 reads TGCAGCGTTGCAGGAAGATACACTGAAGCTTTCTTT. Amino acids: CSVAGRYTEAFF.

The chain uses TRBV7-9 and TRBJ2-5; D uncertain. CDR3 length equals 17 residues. The ends were cut back, 3 bases at V and 2 bases at J, with 19 bases in the middle. Germline V gene lookup returns CDR1 SEHNR and CDR2 FQNEAQ (reference sequence). The CDR3 DNA reads as TGTGCCAGCAGCTTTTTCTTCCATGACGGTAGTCAAGAGACCCAGTACTTC. Its translation is CASSFFFHDGSQETQYF.

This clone occurred once. The chain joins TRBV10-3 to TRBJ1-2; tentatively, D is TRBD1 (5 bases). The V and J ends lost 4 bases and 0 bases respectively, with 6 bases between them. CDR3 size: 13 residues. CDR1 is ENHRY, CDR2 SYGVKD, per germline. CDR3 nucleotide sequence: TGTGCCATCAGTGCGACAGCTAACTATGGCTACACCTTC. It specifies CAISATANYGYTF.

This clone was detected only once. J is TRBJ2-3 and V is TRBV18, with D perhaps matching TRBD1 (6 bases). Germline V gene lookup returns CDR1 KGHSH and CDR2 LQKENI. Trimming shortened V by 3 bases and J by 0 bases, and 10 bases separated the two germline ends. This CDR3 is built from 15 residues. The CDR3 loop is CASSPMGHSTDTQYF. The CDR3 region has the DNA TGTGCCAGCTCACCGATGGGACACAGCACAGATACGCAGTATTTT.

The rearrangement joins TRBV7-9 to TRBJ2-7; 10 bases are a match to TRBD2. Per the germline V gene, CDR1 is SEHNR and CDR2 is FQNEAQ (reference sequence). The V gene end was trimmed by 2 bases and the J gene end by 7 bases; junction bases not matched to a gene: 8. CDR3 length equals 15 residues. The CDR3 sequence: CASSLQLAGAEEQYF. In DNA, the CDR3 is TGTGCCAGCAGCTTACAGCTAGCGGGAGCAGAGGAGCAGTACTTC.

This chain joins TRBV18 and TRBJ2-4, with D hard to call. Between the trimmed V and J ends, which lost 3 bases and 1 base, there was a span of 13 bases. The germline V gene has CDR1 KGHSH and CDR2 LQKENI. The length of the CDR3 is 16 residues. CDR3 residues: CASSPENSLAKNIQYF. CDR3 coding DNA: TGTGCCAGCTCACCCGAAAATTCATTGGCCAAAAACATTCAGTACTTC.

The chain combines TRBV11-2 with TRBJ2-7; 7 nucleotides align to TRBD1. Germline CDR1 SGHAT, CDR2 FQNNGV. This CDR3 spans 15 amino acids. Trimming removed 0 bases from V and 3 bases from J; junction bases left unmatched: 5. The CDR3: CASSLETGPVYEQYF. CDR3 coding DNA: TGTGCCAGCAGCTTAGAGACAGGGCCCGTCTACGAGCAGTACTTC. Drawing the rest from reference TRBV11-2 and TRBJ2-7, the complete variable domain is EAGVAQSPRYKIIEKRQSVAFWCNPISGHATLYWYQQILGQGPKLLIQFQNNGVVDDSQLPKDRFSAERLKGVDSTLKIQPAKLEDSAVYLCASSLETGPVYEQYFGPGTRLTVT.

The rearrangement uses TRBV7-2 and TRBJ2-1; D might be TRBD2 (6 bases). Per the germline V gene, CDR1 is SGHTA and CDR2 is FQGNSA. The CDR3 contains 14 residues. V lost 2 bases and J lost 7, with 12 bases in between. The CDR3 DNA sequence: TGTGCCAGCAGCTTACTGGGACTTCTAAATGAGCAGTTCTTC. Protein: CASSLLGLLNEQFF.

This chain joins TRBV14 and TRBJ1-1; D remains unclear. Trimming pared 4 bases from V and 1 base from J, leaving 7 bases between. The germline gives CDR1 SGHDN, CDR2 FVKESK. This CDR3 region has 13 residues. CDR3 coding DNA: TGTGCCAGCAGCCTAAACAGGAACACTGAAGCTTTCTTT. The encoded protein is CASSLNRNTEAFF. The full variable domain, completed using reference TRBV14 and TRBJ1-1, is EAGVTQFPSHSVIEKGQTVTLRCDPISGHDNLYWYRRVMGKEIKFLLHFVKESKQDESGMPNNRFLAERTGGTYSTLKVQPAELEDSGVYFCASSLNRNTEAFFGQGTRLTVV.

This sequence joins TRBV5-8 and TRBJ2-7; no clear D gene. Trimming stripped 4 bases from V and 1 base from J, with 18 bases between. Germline CDR1 reads SGHTS; CDR2 reads YDEGEE. CDR3 length equals 16 residues. CDR3 residues: CASSPLLDRQSYEQYF. DNA of the CDR3: TGTGCCAGCAGCCCTCTCCTCGACCGCCAGTCCTACGAGCAGTACTTC.

CDR3 nucleotides: TGTGCCACCGAAAAATCCGGGGCGAGCTCCTACGAGCAGTACTTC. Translating it yields CATEKSGASSYEQYF. This chain connects TRBV6-1 to TRBJ2-7; D is tentatively TRBD1 or TRBD2 (5 bases each). Trimming removed 10 bases at V and 0 bases at J, with 19 bases between. The germline gives CDR1 MNHNS, CDR2 SASEGT. The CDR3 runs 15 residues.